Following are 20 T cell receptor beta chains from one sample sequenced in a study of cytomegalovirus exposure and HLA in healthy donors. PCR amplification relied on 60 Vbeta primers (plus 13 Jbeta primers). Libraries were prepared by immunoSEQ multiplex PCR; TCRdb keeps only in-frame clonotypes and omits some of them. Here the sample spans 150,000 to 200,000 clones, about three quarters being singletons. Sequenced input: PBMCs. All receptors come from a man aged 18 to 30 in good health and CMV-seropositive.

The chain joins TRBV6-6 to TRBJ1-2; perhaps TRBD1 as D (6 bases). This CDR3 contains 16 residues. In germline, CDR1 is MNHNY, CDR2 SVGAGI (reference sequence). Trimming left V 10 bases short and J 0 bases short, with 21 bases between. This CDR3 is CAIRGAGLIANYGYTF. CDR3 nucleotide sequence: TGTGCCATCCGGGGGGCAGGTTTGATTGCTAACTATGGCTACACCTTC.

The chain has TRBV6-1 and TRBJ2-3, with 9 bases matching TRBD2. The junction had 9 bases not matched to a gene; V was cut back by 6 bases and J by 5 bases. The CDR3 is 15 residues long. The germline CDR1 and CDR2 sequences are MNHNS and SASEGT. CDR3 coding DNA: TGTGCCAGCAGCGAGAAGCGGGGGGCGGGAGATACGCAGTATTTT. As protein: CASSEKRGAGDTQYF.

This clone was observed a handful of times. The chain links TRBV11-2 to TRBJ1-3; 7 nucleotides match TRBD1. V lost 5 bases, J lost 4 bases, and 5 bases stayed unmatched. Germline V gives CDR1 SGHAT, CDR2 FQNNGV. This CDR3 comprises 14 residues. CDR3 DNA: TGTGCCAGCAGCCCAGACAGGGTCGGAAACACCATATATTTT. Translated, it gives CASSPDRVGNTIYF.

The V and J genes are TRBV11-2 and TRBJ1-1, with 7 bases matching TRBD1. Germline-derived CDR1 and CDR2 are SGHAT and FQNNGV. V shed 1 base, J shed 0 bases, and the junction held 2 bases outside the gene matches. The CDR3 extends over 15 amino acids. The CDR3 loop reads CASSLGTGMNTEAFF. In nucleotides, the CDR3 is TGTGCCAGCAGCTTAGGGACAGGTATGAACACTGAAGCTTTCTTT.

The gene calls are TRBV10-1 and TRBJ2-2, with D unclear. Germline V lookup: CDR1 WNHNN, CDR2 SYGVQD (reference sequence). The CDR3 sequence is 14 residues long. The V end was cut by 4 bases, the J end by 2 bases, with 8 bases between. The CDR3 reads CASSGSVNTGELFF. The DNA for the CDR3 is TGCGCCAGCAGTGGATCGGTAAACACCGGGGAGCTGTTTTTT.

The chain is built from TRBV30 and TRBJ1-1, with a possible D match to TRBD1 (6 bases). V was cut by 4 bases and J by 7 bases, with 16 bases left in between. Germline assignment: CDR1 GTSNPN and CDR2 SVGIG (reference sequence). This CDR3 spans 13 amino acids. The CDR3 protein is CAWKGGALNEAFF. In DNA, the CDR3 is TGTGCCTGGAAGGGGGGGGCACTCAATGAAGCTTTCTTT.

The V call is TRBV5-1, the J call TRBJ2-2; no reliable D call. The germline V gene encodes CDR1 SGHRS and CDR2 YFSETQ. There are 15 residues in the CDR3. Trimming shortened V by 0 bases and J by 6 bases, and 12 bases separated the two germline ends. CDR3 nucleotide sequence: TGCGCCAGCAGCTTGGATCCCAGTTTACCCGGGGAGCTGTTTTTT. It specifies CASSLDPSLPGELFF.

This chain joins TRBV5-4 and TRBJ2-1, with 8 bases aligning to TRBD1. The CDR3 is made up of 15 amino acids. Germline trimming cut 1 base from V and 7 bases from J; bases unmatched to any gene: 7. The germline CDR1 and CDR2 sequences are SGHNT and YYREEE (reference sequence). The CDR3 region has the DNA TGTGCCAGCAGCTTGCGGGCAGGGGGCAGGAATGAGCAGTTCTTC. Translation gives CASSLRAGGRNEQFF.

This chain connects TRBV6-1 to TRBJ2-1; 15 bases are a match to TRBD2. CDR1 MNHNS and CDR2 SASEGT come from the germline V gene. CDR3 length: 15 amino acids. V lost 6 bases, J lost 10 bases, and 7 bases stayed unmatched. CDR3 coding DNA: TGTGCCAGCAGAGGACTAGCGGGGGGGCCGGTAGAGCAGTTCTTC. Its protein product is CASRGLAGGPVEQFF.

The chain is built from TRBV21-1 and TRBJ2-1; TRBD1, the table's D call, was not compared with the DNA. TRBV21-1 is a pseudogene segment. The length of the CDR3 is 15 residues. The CDR3 protein is CASSKPRQPYNEQFF. CDR3 coding DNA: TGTGCCAGCAGCAAACCGAGACAACCTTACAATGAGCAGTTCTTC.

This chain joins TRBV6-5 and TRBJ1-1, with D possibly being TRBD1 (5 bases). The V end was cut by 6 bases, the J end by 1 base, with 9 bases between. CDR3 length: 13 amino acids. Germline lookup yields CDR1 MNHEY and CDR2 SVGAGI. In nucleotides, the CDR3 is TGTGCCAGCAGCGACAGAGAGAACACTGAAGCTTTCTTT. Amino acid sequence: CASSDRENTEAFF.

The V gene is TRBV5-1, the J gene TRBJ2-5; 11 bases are shared with TRBD2. The junction had 9 bases not matched to a gene; V was cut back by 4 bases and J by 7 bases. This CDR3 contains 15 residues. Germline V gene data show CDR1 as SGHRS and CDR2 as YFSETQ. The CDR3 DNA reads TGCGCCAGCAGCGTTGTTAGCGGGAGGGCCGGGACCCAGTACTTC. Encoded protein: CASSVVSGRAGTQYF.

This clone was detected a few times. The genes are TRBV5-4 and TRBJ1-5; TRBD1 agrees at 7 bases. Looked up from germline, CDR1 is SGHNT and CDR2 is YYREEE (reference sequence). The CDR3 has 14 amino acids. Losses at the gene ends were 5 bases for V and 0 bases for J; bases not matched to a gene: 2. For the CDR3, the DNA is TGTGCCAGCAGTAGGACAGGTAGCAATCAGCCCCAGCATTTT. Translated, it gives CASSRTGSNQPQHF.

There are a few counts of this clone. The chain employs TRBV7-9 and TRBJ1-2; 10 bases are shared with TRBD1. The V and J ends lost 4 bases and 6 bases, in that order; junction bases with no gene match: 5. This CDR3 has 14 amino acids. Germline CDR1 reads SEHNR; CDR2 reads FQNEAQ (reference sequence). The CDR3 coding sequence is TGTGCCAGCAGCTCCCGGGACAGGGGCGATGGCTACACCTTC. Translated, it gives CASSSRDRGDGYTF.

The chain uses TRBV25-1 and TRBJ1-2; possible D gene TRBD1, 5 bases. The CDR3 runs 16 residues. Germline assignment: CDR1 MGHDK and CDR2 SYGVNS. The V end lost 2 bases, the J end lost 5 bases, and 18 bases lay between the germline ends. The CDR3 DNA reads TGTGCCAGCAGTGAACTTAGTCGTGGGGCCGGGTATGGCTACACCTTC. This codes for CASSELSRGAGYGYTF.

This chain joins TRBV20-1 and TRBJ1-4, with D possibly matching TRBD1 (6 bases). The germline CDR1 and CDR2 sequences are DFQATT and SNEGSKA (reference sequence). The length of the CDR3 is 11 residues. Trimming pared 3 bases from V and 12 bases from J, leaving 11 bases between. The CDR3 DNA reads as TGCAGTGCTAGCCCCGAGGGGGAACTGTTTTTT. Encoded protein: CSASPEGELFF.

The V and J genes are TRBV30 and TRBJ1-5; the D is unclear. Germline assignment: CDR1 GTSNPN and CDR2 SVGIG (reference sequence). Trimming took 2 bases from V and 4 from J, leaving 12 bases between them. The CDR3 is 14 amino acids. The CDR3 DNA reads TGTGCCTGGAGTTCTTTATCGACAAATCAGCCCCAGCATTTT. Translated: CAWSSLSTNQPQHF.

The chain couples TRBV5-4 to TRBJ2-1; D is uncertain. V lost 3 bases, J lost 0 bases, and 10 bases lay in between. The germline gives CDR1 SGHNT, CDR2 YYREEE (reference sequence). The CDR3 has 15 amino acids. The CDR3 DNA is TGTGCCAGCAGCTCCGGGTCCAGCTCCTACAATGAGCAGTTCTTC. This gives the protein CASSSGSSSYNEQFF.

The chain employs TRBV5-1 and TRBJ1-3, with unresolved D. Deletions cut 0 bases from V and 0 bases from J, with 4 bases between. From germline, CDR1 is SGHRS and CDR2 YFSETQ. This CDR3 is 14 amino acids long. The CDR3, as DNA: TGCGCCAGCAGCTTGGATTACTCTGGAAACACCATATATTTT. This codes for CASSLDYSGNTIYF. The variable domain in full, with the rest retrieved from reference TRBV5-1 and TRBJ1-3, is KAGVTQTPRYLIKTRGQQVTLSCSPISGHRSVSWYQQTPGQGLQFLFEYFSETQRNKGNFPGRFSGRQFSNSRSEMNVSTLELGDSALYLCASSLDYSGNTIYFGEGSWLTVV.

The chain recombines TRBV9 with TRBJ1-1, with D possibly being TRBD1 (6 bases). The CDR3 is made up of 16 amino acids. V lost 0 bases and J lost 0, with 12 bases in between. From germline, CDR1 is SGDLS and CDR2 YYNGEE. The CDR3 loop reads CASSVASGHMNTEAFF. CDR3 DNA: TGTGCCAGCAGCGTAGCGTCGGGACATATGAACACTGAAGCTTTCTTT.